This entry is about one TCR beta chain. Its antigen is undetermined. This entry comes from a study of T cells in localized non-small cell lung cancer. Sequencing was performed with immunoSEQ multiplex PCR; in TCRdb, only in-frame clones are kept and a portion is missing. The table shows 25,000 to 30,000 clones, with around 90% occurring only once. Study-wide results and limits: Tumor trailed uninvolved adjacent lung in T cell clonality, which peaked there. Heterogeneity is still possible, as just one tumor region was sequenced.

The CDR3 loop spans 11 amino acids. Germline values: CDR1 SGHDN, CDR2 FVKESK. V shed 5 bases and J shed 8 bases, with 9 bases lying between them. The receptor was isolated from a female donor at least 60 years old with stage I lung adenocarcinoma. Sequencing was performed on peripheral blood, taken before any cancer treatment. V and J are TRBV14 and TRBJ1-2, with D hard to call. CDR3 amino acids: CASSDKGGYTF. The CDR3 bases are TGTGCCAGCAGCGACAAGGGCGGCTACACCTTC.